The 23 T cell receptor beta chains presented below share a single source sample, sequenced in a study of control samples from healthy donors and cancer patients. TCRdb's copy holds only in-frame clones and misses some; the assay was immunoSEQ multiplex PCR. This table holds roughly 20,000 clones, roughly 80% found once. Sequencing input: PBMCs. The receptors here all came from a man older than 75 with head and neck cancer.

The rearrangement uses TRBV6-4 and TRBJ2-3, with 9 bases identical to TRBD2. Germline-derived CDR1 and CDR2 are MRHNA and SNTAGT. Trimming took 0 bases from V and 3 from J; bases not matched to a gene: 4. The CDR3 spans 16 residues. Here the CDR3 DNA reads TGTGCCAGCAGTGACTCGAGAACTAGCGGGACAGATACGCAGTATTTT. Its translation: CASSDSRTSGTDTQYF.

There are a few counts of this clone. The chain couples TRBV7-9 to TRBJ1-1, with D uncertain. Germline V gene lookup returns CDR1 SEHNR and CDR2 FQNEAQ (reference sequence). The CDR3 has 13 amino acids. With 0 bases removed from V and 4 bases from J, the gap between germline ends came to 6 bases. The chain's CDR3 is CASSLARGTEAFF. The CDR3, as DNA: TGTGCCAGCAGCTTAGCGCGAGGCACTGAAGCTTTCTTT.

The chain recombines TRBV6-5 with TRBJ1-1; D gene unclear. The length of the CDR3 is 13 residues. The V and J ends lost 2 bases and 2 bases respectively, with 6 bases between them. Per germline, CDR1 MNHEY and CDR2 SVGAGI. The CDR3 protein is CASSYPDNTEAFF. As DNA, the CDR3 is TGTGCCAGCAGTTACCCAGATAACACTGAAGCTTTCTTT.

This chain links TRBV7-2 with TRBJ2-1; 8 nucleotides match TRBD1. J was trimmed by 1 base and V by 5 bases; bases with no gene match: 4. Germline V gene data show CDR1 as SGHTA and CDR2 as FQGNSA. The CDR3 is made up of 15 amino acids. The CDR3: CASSPDRVSYNEQFF. DNA of the CDR3: TGTGCCAGCAGCCCGGACAGGGTATCCTACAATGAGCAGTTCTTC.

The chain couples TRBV9 to TRBJ2-7; TRBD1 matches 8 bases. The CDR3 spans 14 residues. V shed 1 base and J 5 bases; nucleotides not matched to a gene: 5. Germline CDR1 reads SGDLS; CDR2 reads YYNGEE. This CDR3 reads CASSVTLTGDEQYF. Here the CDR3 DNA reads TGTGCCAGCAGCGTAACCCTGACAGGGGACGAGCAGTACTTC.

V gene TRBV6-2 or TRBV6-3 combines with J gene TRBJ2-6; TRBD1 matches 8 bases. The CDR3 is 15 amino acids. J lost 3 bases, V lost 4 bases, and 2 bases had no gene match. Germline CDR1 is MNHEY and CDR2 is SVGEGT. The CDR3 DNA reads TGTGCCAGCAGTTCCAGGGGGCTTGGGGCCAACGTCCTGACTTTC. Amino acids: CASSSRGLGANVLTF.

This clone appeared once. The CDR3 reads CASSLGAYLGYEQFF. CDR3 DNA sequence: TGTGCCAGCAGCTTAGGGGCCTATTTGGGGTATGAGCAGTTCTTC. V usage is TRBV7-9 and J usage is TRBJ2-1; no firm D call. The CDR3 length is 15 residues. Germline V CDR1 and CDR2: SEHNR, FQNEAQ (reference sequence). The germline V and J ends were trimmed by 1 base and 8 bases, with 15 bases remaining between them.

This clone occurred a few times. This sequence joins TRBV19 and TRBJ1-4; D is ambiguous. The germline gives CDR1 LNHDA, CDR2 SQIVND (reference sequence). The V end lost 2 bases, the J end lost 4 bases, and 11 bases lay between the germline ends. This CDR3 region has 15 residues. In DNA, the CDR3 is TGTGCCAGTAGTATATCACTGGGGAATAATGAAAAACTGTTTTTT. Amino acids: CASSISLGNNEKLFF.

The rearrangement links TRBV27 to TRBJ1-1, with TRBD1 identical over 7 bases. In germline, CDR1 is MNHEY, CDR2 SMNVEV (reference sequence). The V segment lost 7 bases and the J segment 2 bases; nucleotides outside the gene matches: 4. CDR3 length: 13 residues. The CDR3 sequence: CASKTGLNTEAFF. Written as DNA, the CDR3 is TGTGCCAGCAAGACAGGGTTAAACACTGAAGCTTTCTTT.

The rearrangement links TRBV5-1 to TRBJ2-5; possible D gene TRBD1, 6 bases. CDR1 and CDR2 from the germline V gene are SGHRS and YFSETQ. Trimming pared 0 bases from V and 5 bases from J, leaving 14 bases between. This CDR3 has 15 amino acids. DNA of the CDR3: TGCGCCAGCAGCTTGGTTGTCCCAGGGGCGGAGACCCAGTACTTC. As protein: CASSLVVPGAETQYF.

V usage is TRBV29-1 and J usage is TRBJ2-7, with TRBD1 matching 9 bases. The CDR3 sequence is 16 residues long. Germline V gene lookup returns CDR1 SQVTM and CDR2 ANQGSEA. J gave up 3 bases and V 0 bases, and 9 bases lay outside the gene matches. The CDR3 DNA sequence: TGCAGCGTTGAAGATACTCTACAGGGGGCGGTCTACGAGCAGTACTTC. Translating gives CSVEDTLQGAVYEQYF.

V usage is TRBV5-1 and J usage is TRBJ2-7; D not certain. The ends were cut back, 0 bases at V and 2 bases at J, with 6 bases in the middle. Germline V gene lookup returns CDR1 SGHRS and CDR2 YFSETQ. The CDR3 extends over 13 amino acids. The CDR3 sequence: CASSLEATYEQYF. In nucleotides, the CDR3 is TGCGCCAGCAGCTTGGAGGCCACCTACGAGCAGTACTTC.

V and J are TRBV19 and TRBJ2-3; 12 nucleotides align to TRBD2. J lost 0 bases, V lost 6 bases, and 4 bases had no gene match. The CDR3 spans 16 residues. The germline gives CDR1 LNHDA, CDR2 SQIVND (reference sequence). In DNA form, the CDR3 reads TGTGCCAGTAGCCGTCTAGCGGGGGGGAGCACAGATACGCAGTATTTT. As protein: CASSRLAGGSTDTQYF. Supplemented by reference TRBV19 and TRBJ2-3, the full variable domain reads DGGITQSPKYLFRKEGQNVTLSCEQNLNHDAMYWYRQDPGQGLRLIYYSQIVNDFQKGDIAEGYSVSREKKESFPLTVTSAQKNPTAFYLCASSRLAGGSTDTQYFGPGTRLTVL.

This chain uses TRBV6-5 with TRBJ1-1, with TRBD1 matching 7 bases. Per the germline V gene, CDR1 is MNHEY and CDR2 is SVGAGI. Trimming at V came to 5 bases and at J to 9 bases, leaving 9 bases not matched to a gene. The CDR3 covers 13 residues. The CDR3 DNA sequence: TGTGCCAGCAGTCAACAGGGGTCCGGTAAAGCTTTCTTT. Its translation: CASSQQGSGKAFF.

This chain joins TRBV7-8 and TRBJ1-4; tentative D call: TRBD1 (6 bases). The CDR3 length is 14 residues. Trimming removed 2 bases from V and 5 bases from J, with 9 bases in between. Germline V gene lookup returns CDR1 SGHVS and CDR2 FQNEAQ. CDR3 DNA sequence: TGTGCCAGCAGCTTAAGGGGGTGGAATGAAAAACTGTTTTTT. Translated, it gives CASSLRGWNEKLFF.

The count of this clone is one. CDR3 nucleotides: TGTGCCAGCGGCCCGCTGGACTTTCCAAGCTCCTACAATGAGCAGTTCTTC. Encoded protein: CASGPLDFPSSYNEQFF. The chain carries TRBV6-2 or TRBV6-3 and TRBJ2-1; tentative D call: TRBD2 (5 bases). Deletions cut 8 bases from V and 0 bases from J, with 20 bases between. This CDR3 has 17 amino acids. Per the germline V gene, CDR1 is MNHEY and CDR2 is SVGEGT.

This clone has just a few counts. The chain has TRBV27 and TRBJ2-3; the match to TRBD2 covers 12 bases. The germline V gene encodes CDR1 MNHEY and CDR2 SMNVEV (reference sequence). V dropped 7 bases and J dropped 0; count of bases not matched to a gene: 23. The CDR3 totals 22 residues. CDR3 sequence (DNA): TGTGCCAGCACCTGGGGGGACAGAACCGGGACTAGCGGGCTGCTTAGCACAGATACGCAGTATTTT. As protein: CASTWGDRTGTSGLLSTDTQYF.

V is TRBV12-3 or TRBV12-4 and J is TRBJ2-5, with D tentatively TRBD1 (5 bases). V lost 1 base and J 7 bases, leaving 10 bases between the germline ends. The CDR3 length is 13 residues. The DNA of the CDR3 is TGTGCCAGCAGTTTAGAGGGGATCGGGACCCAGTACTTC. Translated, it gives CASSLEGIGTQYF.

This chain joins TRBV6-1 and TRBJ1-1; possible D gene TRBD1, 5 bases. Deletions cut 0 bases from V and 0 bases from J, with 17 bases between. The germline V gene has CDR1 MNHNS and CDR2 SASEGT. The CDR3 runs to 18 residues. The CDR3 nucleotides are TGTGCCAGCAGTGAAGCAGACAGCGTCCCACTGATGAACACTGAAGCTTTCTTT. Residues: CASSEADSVPLMNTEAFF.

Written as DNA, the CDR3 is TGTGCCAGCAGTACTAGGACAGGGGGCGTCGACGAGCAGTACTTC. Its translation is CASSTRTGGVDEQYF. The V call is TRBV6-6, the J call TRBJ2-7; 11 bases map to TRBD1. Per the germline V gene, CDR1 is MNHNY and CDR2 is SVGAGI (reference sequence). CDR3 length: 15 residues. J lost 5 bases, V lost 5 bases, and 8 bases had no gene match.

This rearrangement joins TRBV7-9 to TRBJ2-7, with D unclear. Germline CDR1 is SEHNR and CDR2 is FQNEAQ (reference sequence). The V and J ends lost 1 base and 9 bases respectively, with 16 bases between them. CDR3 length: 14 residues. The CDR3 DNA sequence: TGTGCCAGCAGCTTAGAAGACTTCGGTGCTGCGCAGTACTTC. Translated: CASSLEDFGAAQYF. The variable domain in full, with the rest retrieved from reference TRBV7-9 and TRBJ2-7, is DTGVSQNPRHKITKRGQNVTFRCDPISEHNRLYWYRQTLGQGPEFLTYFQNEAQLEKSRLLSDRFSAERPKGSFSTLEIQRTEQGDSAMYLCASSLEDFGAAQYFGPGTRLTVT.

The V and J genes are TRBV3-1 (or the pseudogene TRBV3-2) and TRBJ2-5, with D tentatively TRBD1 or TRBD2 (6 bases each). Germline lookup yields CDR1 LGHDT and CDR2 YNNKEL (reference sequence). The CDR3 spans 17 residues. V lost 6 bases, J lost 5 bases, and 25 bases lay in between. The CDR3 spells CASREQWGAPGIETQYF. The DNA for the CDR3 is TGTGCCAGCAGAGAACAGTGGGGGGCCCCGGGGATCGAGACCCAGTACTTC.

V usage is TRBV7-6 and J usage is TRBJ1-2, with D possibly matching TRBD1 (5 bases). Trimming pared 2 bases from V and 3 bases from J, leaving 10 bases between. Germline V CDR1 and CDR2: SGHVS, FNYEAQ. The length of the CDR3 is 14 residues. The CDR3 DNA sequence: TGTGCCAGCAGCTTAAACGGGGCTTACTATGGCTACACCTTC. As protein: CASSLNGAYYGYTF.